This record looks at one T cell receptor beta chain sequence and its context. With 4 bases clipped from V and 7 bases from J, the junction kept 6 bases outside the gene matches. This CDR3 comprises 13 residues. CDR1 is MNHNY, CDR2 SVGAGI, per germline (reference sequence). The data derive from a study of cytomegalovirus exposure and HLA in healthy donors. Produced via immunoSEQ multiplex PCR; TCRdb's table is partial and in-frame only. The sample records 110,000 or so clones, around 88% being singletons. The chain couples TRBV6-6 to TRBJ1-2, with TRBD1 identical over 7 bases. Sequenced sample: PBMCs. This TCR was sampled from a man aged 18 to 30 in good health and CMV-seronegative. For the CDR3, the DNA is TGTGCCAGCAGTTTGGGACAGACAGCTGGCTACACCTTC. It specifies CASSLGQTAGYTF.